This T cell receptor beta chain was found in a study of OX40 agonist ivuxolimab in advanced cancers. Data came from immunoSEQ multiplex PCR; TCRdb stores just in-frame clones and leaves some out. The data hold 25,000 to 30,000 clones, with more than 65% observed a single time. General observations from the study: At 0.1 to 3.0 mg/kg, clonal expansion of CD4+ and CD8+ blood T cells had occurred by week 6.

This CDR3 contains 16 residues. Germline lookup yields CDR1 SEHNR and CDR2 FQNEAQ (reference sequence). The V segment lost 5 bases and the J segment 1 base; nucleotides outside the gene matches: 8. This clone is judged medium-sized. Its antigen is as yet unknown. Sample: CD4+ or CD8+ T cells sorted from blood, taken in a trial of the OX40 agonist ivuxolimab. The genes are TRBV7-9 and TRBJ2-7, with 10 bases aligning to TRBD2. This TCR was recovered from an adult with an advanced solid tumor such as melanoma, head and neck, liver or kidney cancer. For the CDR3, the DNA is TGTGCCAGCAGCGATAGAGGGACTAGCGAGTCCTACGAGCAGTACTTC. It specifies CASSDRGTSESYEQYF.